These 6 T cell receptor beta chains were sequenced from one sample in a study of T cells in Graves' hyperthyroidism and ophthalmopathy. It was RNA transcripts that yielded the amplified TCR beta CDR3 regions. When the TCR CDR3 underwent first-round RT-PCR, the HTBI primer set was used. Each CDR3 protein is one row after TCRdb ran MiXCR on the multiplex PCR reads. The sample has more than 450,000 distinct CDR3 sequences; approximately 20% are singletons. The specimen sequenced was blood. All receptors derive from a man between 35 and 55 years old with Graves' ophthalmopathy.

V is TRBV30 and J is TRBJ2-4; TRBD2 is a possible D gene (6 bases). V shed 0 bases and J shed 0 bases, with 6 bases lying between them. CDR1 is GTSNPN and CDR2 is SVGIG in the germline V gene (reference sequence). The length of the CDR3 is 14 residues. CDR3 bases: TGTGCCTGGAGTGTAGCGGGAGCCAAAAACATTCAGTACTTC. It is translated as CAWSVAGAKNIQYF.

This clonotype has ten or more counts. This chain connects TRBV27 to TRBJ2-5; 14 bases match TRBD2. Unmatched junction bases numbered 11, after V lost 3 bases and J lost 2 bases. CDR1 and CDR2 (germline): MNHEY, SMNVEV (reference sequence). The CDR3 is made up of 19 amino acids. CDR3 protein: CASSLGTYGLAGGQETQYF. CDR3 bases: TGTGCCAGCAGTTTGGGGACTTATGGACTAGCGGGAGGACAAGAGACCCAGTACTTC.

This clonotype was recorded at least ten times. This chain links TRBV2 with TRBJ2-2; TRBD2 is a possible D gene (5 bases). The germline V and J ends were trimmed by 7 bases and 3 bases, with 15 bases remaining between them. CDR1 is SNHLY and CDR2 is FYNNEI in the germline V gene. The CDR3 is made up of 15 amino acids. CDR3 coding DNA: TGTGCCAGCATTCGTAGTGGGAGCGACACCGGGGAGCTGTTTTTT. Protein sequence: CASIRSGSDTGELFF.

The CDR3 region has the DNA TGTGCCACCAGTGACTCTGCGCTAGCGAGATTCAATGAGCAGTTCTTC. It is translated as CATSDSALARFNEQFF. The V call is TRBV24-1, the J call TRBJ2-1, with D possibly TRBD2 on 6 matching bases. V gave up 4 bases and J gave up 6 bases, with 18 bases separating them. The CDR3 has 16 residues. Germline CDR1 reads KGHDR; CDR2 reads SFDVKD.

The chain carries TRBV20-1 and TRBJ2-5, with D uncertain. CDR1 DFQATT and CDR2 SNEGSKA come from the germline V gene (reference sequence). This CDR3 has 11 residues. The CDR3 spells CSLEMWETQYF. The CDR3, as DNA: TGCAGCCTAGAGATGTGGGAGACCCAGTACTTC.

The count of this clonotype is one. The rearrangement uses TRBV7-9 and TRBJ2-2, with 9 nucleotides matching TRBD2. The V gene end was trimmed by 4 bases and the J gene end by 6 bases; junction bases not matched to a gene: 3. The CDR3 is 14 residues long. Germline CDR1 reads SEHNR; CDR2 reads FQNEAQ (reference sequence). The CDR3 loop is CASSYQREAGELFF. CDR3 nucleotides: TGTGCCAGCAGCTACCAGCGGGAGGCCGGGGAGCTGTTTTTT. The variable domain in full, with the rest retrieved from reference TRBV7-9 and TRBJ2-2, is DTGVSQNPRHKITKRGQNVTFRCDPISEHNRLYWYRQTLGQGPEFLTYFQNEAQLEKSRLLSDRFSAERPKGSFSTLEIQRTEQGDSAMYLCASSYQREAGELFFGEGSRLTVL.